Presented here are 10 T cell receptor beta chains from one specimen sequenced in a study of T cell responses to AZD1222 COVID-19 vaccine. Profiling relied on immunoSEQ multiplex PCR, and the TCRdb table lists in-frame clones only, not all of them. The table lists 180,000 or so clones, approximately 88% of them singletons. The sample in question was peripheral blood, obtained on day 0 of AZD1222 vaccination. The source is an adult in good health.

The CDR3 DNA follows: TGTGCCAGCAGCTTAGGAACAGGGGCAGGTTCCTACGAGCAGTACTTC. It yields the protein CASSLGTGAGSYEQYF. This sequence joins TRBV7-2 and TRBJ2-7; 7 positions match TRBD1. V was clipped by 1 base and J by 1 base; unmatched bases: 7. Germline CDR1 and CDR2: SGHTA and FQGNSA. The CDR3 is 16 residues long.

CDR3 nucleotide sequence: TGTGCCAGCAGTTTAAGCGGGTTCTCCTACGAGCAGTACTTC. As protein: CASSLSGFSYEQYF. The chain couples TRBV6-2 or TRBV6-3 to TRBJ2-7; perhaps TRBD2 as D (6 bases). Germline CDR1 MNHEY, CDR2 SVGEGT. The germline V and J ends were trimmed by 4 bases and 0 bases, with 10 bases remaining between them. This CDR3 has 14 amino acids.

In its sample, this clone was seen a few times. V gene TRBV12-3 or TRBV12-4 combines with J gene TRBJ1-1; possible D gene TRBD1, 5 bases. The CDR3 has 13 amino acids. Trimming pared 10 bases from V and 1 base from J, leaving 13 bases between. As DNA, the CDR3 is TGTGCCACCACGAGGGGTTGGAACACTGAAGCTTTCTTT. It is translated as CATTRGWNTEAFF.

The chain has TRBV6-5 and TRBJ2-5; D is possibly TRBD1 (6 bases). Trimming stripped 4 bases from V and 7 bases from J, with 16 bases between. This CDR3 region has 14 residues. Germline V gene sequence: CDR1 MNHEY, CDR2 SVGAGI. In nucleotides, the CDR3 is TGTGCCAGCAGTTCGGACAGAGTAAGGGGGACCCAGTACTTC. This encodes CASSSDRVRGTQYF.

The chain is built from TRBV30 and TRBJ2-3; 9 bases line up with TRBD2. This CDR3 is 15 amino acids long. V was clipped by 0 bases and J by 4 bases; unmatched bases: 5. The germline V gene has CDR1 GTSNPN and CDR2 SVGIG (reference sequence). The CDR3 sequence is CAWSVRREGSDTQYF. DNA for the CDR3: TGTGCCTGGAGTGTAAGGCGGGAGGGGTCAGATACGCAGTATTTT.

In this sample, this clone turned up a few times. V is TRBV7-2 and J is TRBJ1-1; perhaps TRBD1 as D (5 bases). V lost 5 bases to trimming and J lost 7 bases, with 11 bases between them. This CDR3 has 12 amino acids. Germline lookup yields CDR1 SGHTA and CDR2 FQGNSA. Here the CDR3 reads CASSPRGDEAFF. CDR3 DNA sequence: TGTGCCAGCAGCCCCCGGGGGGATGAAGCTTTCTTT.

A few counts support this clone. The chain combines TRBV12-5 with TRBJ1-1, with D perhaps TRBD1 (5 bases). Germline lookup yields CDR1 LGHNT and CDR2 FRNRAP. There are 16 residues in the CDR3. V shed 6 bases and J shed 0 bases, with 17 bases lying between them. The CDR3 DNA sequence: TGTGCTAGTGGCCGGGGGGTAGGGAACTTGAACACTGAAGCTTTCTTT. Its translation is CASGRGVGNLNTEAFF. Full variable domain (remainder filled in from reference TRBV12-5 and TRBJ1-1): DARVTQTPRHKVTEMGQEVTMRCQPILGHNTVFWYRQTMMQGLELLAYFRNRAPLDDSGMPKDRFSAEMPDATLATLKIQPSEPRDSAVYFCASGRGVGNLNTEAFFGQGTRLTVV.

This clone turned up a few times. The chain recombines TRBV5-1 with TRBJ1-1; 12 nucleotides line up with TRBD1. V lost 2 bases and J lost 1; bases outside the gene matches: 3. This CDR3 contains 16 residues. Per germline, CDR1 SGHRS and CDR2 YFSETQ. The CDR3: CASSFGTGGKNTEAFF. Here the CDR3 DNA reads TGCGCCAGCAGCTTTGGGACAGGGGGCAAGAACACTGAAGCTTTCTTT.

The CDR3: CASSQPTTGRGNTIYF. CDR3 nucleotide sequence: TGCGCCAGCAGCCAACCAACGACAGGGCGAGGAAACACCATATATTTT. This chain joins TRBV4-1 and TRBJ1-3, with 7 bases aligning to TRBD1. J was trimmed by 4 bases and V by 2 bases; bases with no gene match: 8. The V gene's germline CDR1 is MGHRA and CDR2 YSYEKL. The CDR3 totals 16 residues.

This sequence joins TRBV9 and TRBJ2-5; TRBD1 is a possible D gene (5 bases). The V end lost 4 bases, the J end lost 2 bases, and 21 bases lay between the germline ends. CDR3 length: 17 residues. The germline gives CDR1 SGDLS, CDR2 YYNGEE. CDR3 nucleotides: TGTGCCAGCAGCCCTGGACATCTAGGGCAAGAACAAGAGACCCAGTACTTC. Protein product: CASSPGHLGQEQETQYF.